The entry below describes one T cell receptor beta chain. Its target is not known. These data belong to a study of T cell responses to AZD1222 COVID-19 vaccine. The method was immunoSEQ multiplex PCR; TCRdb's version includes in-frame clones alone and lacks a portion of them. The table shows 120,000 or so clones, with 90% occurring only once. General study findings and limits: An increase in Spike-specific TCR breadth and depth was observed after two AZD1222 doses. Baseline seropositives among AZD1222 recipients totaled only six. White British donors predominated, females outnumbered males, and clonal diversity was possibly underestimated.

Germline CDR1 MNHEY, CDR2 SVGAGI. The CDR3 length is 14 residues. V lost 6 bases and J lost 5, with 14 bases in between. The genes are TRBV6-5 and TRBJ2-1, with TRBD2 as a possible D gene (5 bases). The clonotype comes from an adult in good health. The starting material was peripheral blood, obtained on day 0 of AZD1222 vaccination. The chain's CDR3 is CASRSGIPHNEQFF. The CDR3, as DNA: TGTGCCAGCAGGTCCGGGATCCCTCACAATGAGCAGTTCTTC.